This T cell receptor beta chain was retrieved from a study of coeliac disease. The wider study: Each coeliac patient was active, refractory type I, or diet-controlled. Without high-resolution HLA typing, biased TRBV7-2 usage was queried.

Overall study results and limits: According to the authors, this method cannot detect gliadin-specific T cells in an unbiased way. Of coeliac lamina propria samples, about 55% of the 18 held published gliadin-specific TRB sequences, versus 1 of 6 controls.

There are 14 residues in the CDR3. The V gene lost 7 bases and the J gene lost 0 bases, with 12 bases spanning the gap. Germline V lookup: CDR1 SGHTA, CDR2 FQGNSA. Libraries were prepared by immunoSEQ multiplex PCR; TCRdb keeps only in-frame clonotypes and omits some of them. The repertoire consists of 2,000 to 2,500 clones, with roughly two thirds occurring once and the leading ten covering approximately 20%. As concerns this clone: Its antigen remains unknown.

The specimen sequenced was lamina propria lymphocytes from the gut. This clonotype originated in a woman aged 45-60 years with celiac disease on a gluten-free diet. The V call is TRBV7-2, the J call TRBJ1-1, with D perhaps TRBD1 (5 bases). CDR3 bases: TGTGCCAGCACCCAAGGGGCCATGAACACTGAAGCTTTCTTT. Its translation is CASTQGAMNTEAFF. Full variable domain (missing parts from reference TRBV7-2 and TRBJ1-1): GAGVSQSPSNKVTEKGKDVELRCDPISGHTALYWYRQSLGQGLEFLIYFQGNSAPDKSGLPSDRFSAERTGGSVSTLTIQRTQQEDSAVYLCASTQGAMNTEAFFGQGTRLTVV.